The 4 T cell receptor beta chains presented below share a single source sample, sequenced in a study of shared clonotypes between healthy human individuals. Generated by immunoSEQ multiplex PCR, the TCRdb table keeps only in-frame clones and is missing some. The data contain about 470,000 clones, roughly 80% of them singletons. Sequenced input: PBMCs. The receptors derive from a woman aged 40-49 years in good health. Some clones in this sample may be carry-over from other donors' samples.

This clone has more than one count but fewer than ten. This chain's CDR3 is CASSLLAGLGADTQYF. CDR3 nucleotide sequence: TGCGCCAGCAGCTTGTTAGCGGGATTAGGGGCAGATACGCAGTATTTT. The V gene is TRBV5-1, the J gene TRBJ2-3; 8 positions match TRBD2. The CDR3 is 16 residues long. Germline V CDR1 and CDR2: SGHRS, YFSETQ. V lost 1 base to trimming and J lost 4 bases; unmatched junction nucleotides: 8.

V gene TRBV27 combines with J gene TRBJ1-4, with 8 bases aligning to TRBD1. The CDR3 loop spans 14 amino acids. Germline values: CDR1 MNHEY, CDR2 SMNVEV (reference sequence). The junction had 7 bases not matched to a gene; V was cut back by 5 bases and J by 8 bases. CDR3 DNA: TGTGCCAGCAGTCCCAGGGGGCTTGGGGAAAAACTGTTTTTT. Translating it yields CASSPRGLGEKLFF. Full variable domain (outside the CDR3, taken from reference TRBV27 and TRBJ1-4): EAQVTQNPRYLITVTGKKLTVTCSQNMNHEYMSWYRQDPGLGLRQIYYSMNVEVTDKGDVPEGYKVSRKEKRNFPLILESPSPNQTSLYFCASSPRGLGEKLFFGSGTQLSVL.

The V gene is TRBV7-3, the J gene TRBJ1-5; TRBD1 might be the D (5 bases). The CDR3 has 15 amino acids. Germline V CDR1 and CDR2: SGHTA, FQGTGA. V lost 5 bases and J lost 2, with 13 bases in between. In DNA form, the CDR3 reads TGTGCCAGCAGCCGGGACCCAGGAGGCAATCAGCCCCAGCATTTT. This codes for CASSRDPGGNQPQHF.

The genes are TRBV27 and TRBJ2-1; 13 bases align to TRBD2. Losses at the gene ends were 4 bases for V and 5 bases for J; bases not matched to a gene: 2. The germline V gene has CDR1 MNHEY and CDR2 SMNVEV (reference sequence). The length of the CDR3 is 15 residues. The CDR3: CASSSGLAGDNEQFF. CDR3 sequence (DNA): TGTGCCAGCAGTTCAGGACTAGCGGGGGACAATGAGCAGTTCTTC.